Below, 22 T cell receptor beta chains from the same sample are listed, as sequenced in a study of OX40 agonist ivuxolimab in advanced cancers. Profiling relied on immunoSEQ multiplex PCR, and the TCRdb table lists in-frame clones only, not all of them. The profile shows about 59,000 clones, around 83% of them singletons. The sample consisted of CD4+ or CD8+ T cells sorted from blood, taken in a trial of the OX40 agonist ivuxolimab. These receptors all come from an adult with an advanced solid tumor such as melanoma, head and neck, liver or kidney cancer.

The CDR3 DNA follows: TGTGCCAGCAGCACCCGGGGCGGAGGAAACCCCTCCCTGGAGCAGTACTTC. It translates to CASSTRGGGNPSLEQYF. The V and J genes are TRBV7-2 and TRBJ2-7; D could derive from TRBD1 or TRBD2 (5 bases each). Trimming pared 5 bases from V and 7 bases from J, leaving 27 bases between. The germline CDR1 and CDR2 sequences are SGHTA and FQGNSA. This CDR3 is 17 amino acids long.

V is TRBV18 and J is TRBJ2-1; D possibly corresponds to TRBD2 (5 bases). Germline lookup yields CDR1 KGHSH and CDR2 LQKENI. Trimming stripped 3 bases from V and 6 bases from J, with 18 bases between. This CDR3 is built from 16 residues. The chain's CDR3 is CASSPPSGSWGNEQFF. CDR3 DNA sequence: TGTGCCAGCTCACCCCCATCGGGGAGTTGGGGCAATGAGCAGTTCTTC.

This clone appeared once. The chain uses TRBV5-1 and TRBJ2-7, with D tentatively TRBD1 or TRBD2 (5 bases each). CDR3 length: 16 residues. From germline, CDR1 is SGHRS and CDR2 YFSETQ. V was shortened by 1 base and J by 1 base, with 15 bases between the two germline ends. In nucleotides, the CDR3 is TGCGCCAGCAGCTTGACCGGGGCGGTTGGATCCTACGAGCAGTACTTC. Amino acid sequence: CASSLTGAVGSYEQYF.

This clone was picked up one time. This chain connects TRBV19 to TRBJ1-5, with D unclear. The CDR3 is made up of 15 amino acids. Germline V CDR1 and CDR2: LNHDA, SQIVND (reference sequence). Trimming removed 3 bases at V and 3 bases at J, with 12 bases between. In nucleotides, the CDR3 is TGTGCCAGTAGTATTCGCGTAACAGTCAATCAGCCCCAGCATTTT. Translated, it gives CASSIRVTVNQPQHF.

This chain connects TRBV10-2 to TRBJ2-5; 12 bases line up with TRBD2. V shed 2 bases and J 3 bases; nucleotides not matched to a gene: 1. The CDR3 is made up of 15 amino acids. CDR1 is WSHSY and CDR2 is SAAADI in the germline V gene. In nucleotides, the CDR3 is TGCGCCAGCAGTGAGAGGACTAGCGGGGAAGAGACCCAGTACTTC. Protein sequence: CASSERTSGEETQYF.

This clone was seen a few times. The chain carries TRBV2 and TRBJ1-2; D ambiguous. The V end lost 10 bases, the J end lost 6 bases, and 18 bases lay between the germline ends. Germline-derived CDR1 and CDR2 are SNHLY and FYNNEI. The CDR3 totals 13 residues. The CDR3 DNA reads TGTGCCACCCACCCCGCCTTACCCCATGGCTACACCTTC. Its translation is CATHPALPHGYTF.

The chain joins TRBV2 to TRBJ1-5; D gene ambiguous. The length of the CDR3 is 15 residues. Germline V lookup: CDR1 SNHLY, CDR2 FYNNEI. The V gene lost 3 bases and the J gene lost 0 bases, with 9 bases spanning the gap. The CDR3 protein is CASSDGLNSNQPQHF. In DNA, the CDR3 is TGTGCCAGCAGTGACGGCCTAAATAGCAATCAGCCCCAGCATTTT.

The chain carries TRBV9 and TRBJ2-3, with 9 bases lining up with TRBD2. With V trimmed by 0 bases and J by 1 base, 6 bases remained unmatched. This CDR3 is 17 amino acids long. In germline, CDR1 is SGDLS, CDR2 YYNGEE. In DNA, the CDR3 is TGTGCCAGCAGCGTAGTGGGCCTAGCGGGACGCACAGATACGCAGTATTTT. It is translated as CASSVVGLAGRTDTQYF.

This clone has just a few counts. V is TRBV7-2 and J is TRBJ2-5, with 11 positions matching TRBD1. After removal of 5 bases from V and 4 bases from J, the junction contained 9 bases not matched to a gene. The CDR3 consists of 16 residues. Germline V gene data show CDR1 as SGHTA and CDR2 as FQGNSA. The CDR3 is CASSGQGASLGETQYF. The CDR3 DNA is TGTGCCAGCAGCGGACAGGGGGCATCTTTAGGAGAGACCCAGTACTTC.

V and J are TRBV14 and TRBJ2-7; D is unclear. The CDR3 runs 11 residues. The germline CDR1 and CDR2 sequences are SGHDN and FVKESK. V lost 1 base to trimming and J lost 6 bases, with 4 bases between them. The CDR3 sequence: CASSQGSEQYF. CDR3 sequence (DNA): TGTGCCAGCAGCCAAGGGTCCGAGCAGTACTTC.

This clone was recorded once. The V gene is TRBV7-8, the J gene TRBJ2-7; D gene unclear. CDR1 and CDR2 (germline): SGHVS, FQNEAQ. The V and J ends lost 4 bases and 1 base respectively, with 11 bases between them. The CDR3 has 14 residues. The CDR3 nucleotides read TGTGCCAGCAGCTCACCCTGGGTTTCCTACGAGCAGTACTTC. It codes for CASSSPWVSYEQYF.

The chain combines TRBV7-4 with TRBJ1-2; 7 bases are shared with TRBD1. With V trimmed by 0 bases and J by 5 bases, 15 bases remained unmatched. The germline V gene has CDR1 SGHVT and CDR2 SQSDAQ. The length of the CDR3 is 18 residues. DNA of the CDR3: TGTGCCAGCAGCTTAGCGGTACAGGGGTCGGGGTGGGGTTATGGCTACACCTTC. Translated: CASSLAVQGSGWGYGYTF.

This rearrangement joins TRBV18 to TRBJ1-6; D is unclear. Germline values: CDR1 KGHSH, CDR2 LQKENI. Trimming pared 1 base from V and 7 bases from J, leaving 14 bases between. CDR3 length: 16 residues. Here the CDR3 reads CASSPREVDGNSPLHF. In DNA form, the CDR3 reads TGTGCCAGCTCACCACGGGAAGTCGATGGCAATTCACCCCTCCACTTT.

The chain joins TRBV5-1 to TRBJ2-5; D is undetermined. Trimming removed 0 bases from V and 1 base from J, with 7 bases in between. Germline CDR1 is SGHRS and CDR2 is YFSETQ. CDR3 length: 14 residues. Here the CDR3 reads CASSLGWGQETQYF. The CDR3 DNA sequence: TGCGCCAGCAGCTTGGGCTGGGGCCAAGAGACCCAGTACTTC.

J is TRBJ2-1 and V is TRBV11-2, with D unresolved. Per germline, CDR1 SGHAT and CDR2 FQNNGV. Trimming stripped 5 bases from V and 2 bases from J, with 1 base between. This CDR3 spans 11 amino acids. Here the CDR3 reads CASSPYNEQFF. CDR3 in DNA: TGTGCCAGCAGCCCCTACAATGAGCAGTTCTTC. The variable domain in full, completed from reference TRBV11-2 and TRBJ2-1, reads EAGVAQSPRYKIIEKRQSVAFWCNPISGHATLYWYQQILGQGPKLLIQFQNNGVVDDSQLPKDRFSAERLKGVDSTLKIQPAKLEDSAVYLCASSPYNEQFFGPGTRLTVL.

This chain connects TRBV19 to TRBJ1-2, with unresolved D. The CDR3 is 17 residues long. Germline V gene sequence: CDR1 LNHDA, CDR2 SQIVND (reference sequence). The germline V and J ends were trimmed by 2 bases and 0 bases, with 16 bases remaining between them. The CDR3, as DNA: TGTGCCAGTAGTATACCGGGCGAAGAGGACGCTAACTATGGCTACACCTTC. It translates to CASSIPGEEDANYGYTF.

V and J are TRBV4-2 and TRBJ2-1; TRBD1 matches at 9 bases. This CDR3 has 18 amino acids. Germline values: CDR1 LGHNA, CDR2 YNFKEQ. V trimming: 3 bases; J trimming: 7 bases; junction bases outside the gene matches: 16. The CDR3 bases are TGTGCCAGCAGCCACCAGGGTCGGGGGACAGGGAGTATGAATGAGCAGTTCTTC. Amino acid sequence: CASSHQGRGTGSMNEQFF.

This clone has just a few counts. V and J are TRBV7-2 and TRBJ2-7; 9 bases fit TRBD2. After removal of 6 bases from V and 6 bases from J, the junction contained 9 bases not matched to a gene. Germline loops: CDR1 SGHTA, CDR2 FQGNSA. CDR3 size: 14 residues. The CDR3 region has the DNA TGTGCCAGCAGTTACGGGACTAGCTTTTCCGAGCAGTACTTC. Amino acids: CASSYGTSFSEQYF.

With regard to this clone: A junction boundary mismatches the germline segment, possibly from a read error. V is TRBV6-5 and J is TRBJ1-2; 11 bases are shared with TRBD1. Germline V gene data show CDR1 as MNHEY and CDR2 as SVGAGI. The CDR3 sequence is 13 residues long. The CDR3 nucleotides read TGCCTATCCTCAAGGACAGGGGGCCGGGGCTACACCTTC. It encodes CLSSRTGGRGYTF.

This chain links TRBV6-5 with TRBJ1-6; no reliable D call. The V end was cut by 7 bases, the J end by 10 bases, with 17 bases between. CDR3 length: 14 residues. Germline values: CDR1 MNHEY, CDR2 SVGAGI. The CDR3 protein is CASTTTRPPSPLHF. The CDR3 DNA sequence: TGTGCCAGCACCACGACCCGCCCGCCCTCACCCCTCCACTTT.

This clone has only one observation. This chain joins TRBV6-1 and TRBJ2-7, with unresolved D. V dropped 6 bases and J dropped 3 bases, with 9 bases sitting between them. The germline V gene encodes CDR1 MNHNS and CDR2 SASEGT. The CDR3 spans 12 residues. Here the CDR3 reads CASSPGDYEQYF. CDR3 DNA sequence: TGTGCCAGCAGCCCCGGAGACTACGAGCAGTACTTC.

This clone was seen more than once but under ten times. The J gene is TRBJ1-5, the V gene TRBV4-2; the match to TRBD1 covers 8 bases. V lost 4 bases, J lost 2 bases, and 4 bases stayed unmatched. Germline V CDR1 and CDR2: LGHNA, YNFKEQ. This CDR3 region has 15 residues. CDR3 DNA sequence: TGTGCCAGCAGCCCCAAGACAGGGGGCAATCAGCCCCAGCATTTT. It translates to CASSPKTGGNQPQHF.